The 22 T cell receptor beta chains listed next were all sequenced from one sample in a study of PD-1 blockade in classical Hodgkin lymphoma. Method: immunoSEQ multiplex PCR; TCRdb's copy keeps in-frame clones and lacks some. The profile covers about 33,000 clones, with roughly 94% appearing a single time and roughly 2.5% taken by the ten largest. The time point denotes: newly diagnosed, previously untreated cHL patient sample. Sequenced input: peripheral blood mononuclear cells (PBMCs). The receptors here all came from a human donor with classical Hodgkin lymphoma.

The rearrangement joins TRBV7-2 to TRBJ2-5; no clear D gene. Trimming pared 5 bases from V and 5 bases from J, leaving 18 bases between. This CDR3 spans 15 amino acids. CDR1 is SGHTA, CDR2 FQGNSA, per germline. The CDR3 region has the DNA TGTGCCAGCAGCAATGGCAGGCGTGGGTGGGAGACCCAGTACTTC. Its translation is CASSNGRRGWETQYF.

This sequence joins TRBV4-2 and TRBJ1-4, with 10 bases that match TRBD1. Trimming at V came to 3 bases and at J to 8 bases, leaving 6 bases not matched to a gene. Germline V gene lookup returns CDR1 LGHNA and CDR2 YNFKEQ. This CDR3 comprises 15 residues. CDR3 in DNA: TGTGCCAGCAGCCAGGTGGGGACAGGGGACGAAAAACTGTTTTTT. It translates to CASSQVGTGDEKLFF.

This rearrangement joins TRBV5-1 to TRBJ1-2, with 7 positions matching TRBD1. This CDR3 is 12 amino acids long. The germline CDR1 and CDR2 sequences are SGHRS and YFSETQ. The J segment lost 10 bases and the V segment lost 0 bases, leaving 3 bases of the junction unmatched. CDR3 loop: CASSLGQGDYTF. The CDR3 nucleotides read TGCGCCAGCAGCTTGGGACAGGGTGACTACACCTTC.

V usage is TRBV29-1 and J usage is TRBJ2-3; D not resolved. The germline CDR1 and CDR2 sequences are SQVTM and ANQGSEA. This CDR3 has 15 residues. Trimming pared 0 bases from V and 8 bases from J, leaving 18 bases between. DNA for the CDR3: TGCAGCGTTGAAGATCCACTACGCCCAGAAGGTACGCAGTATTTT. Protein product: CSVEDPLRPEGTQYF.

The chain uses TRBV4-2 and TRBJ2-2; 10 bases are shared with TRBD2. Per germline, CDR1 LGHNA and CDR2 YNFKEQ. The trim removed 3 bases at V and 5 bases at J, leaving 3 bases unmatched. The CDR3 runs to 15 residues. The CDR3 is CASSQGGLATGELFF. CDR3 nucleotides: TGTGCCAGCAGCCAGGGGGGACTAGCGACCGGGGAGCTGTTTTTT.

V usage is TRBV19 and J usage is TRBJ2-7; 9 positions match TRBD1. The CDR3 loop spans 14 amino acids. Germline-derived CDR1 and CDR2 are LNHDA and SQIVND (reference sequence). The V segment lost 5 bases and the J segment 5 bases; nucleotides outside the gene matches: 7. The CDR3 nucleotides read TGTGCCAGTAGTTTCGGGACAGGGAGCCACGAGCAGTACTTC. Its protein is CASSFGTGSHEQYF. Based on the CDR3 plus reference TRBV19 and TRBJ2-7, the full variable domain is DGGITQSPKYLFRKEGQNVTLSCEQNLNHDAMYWYRQDPGQGLRLIYYSQIVNDFQKGDIAEGYSVSREKKESFPLTVTSAQKNPTAFYLCASSFGTGSHEQYFGPGTRLTVT.

The chain joins TRBV6-1 to TRBJ2-7; D remains unclear. This CDR3 has 13 residues. CDR1 MNHNS and CDR2 SASEGT come from the germline V gene. V lost 7 bases, J lost 2 bases, and 12 bases lay in between. The CDR3 coding sequence is TGTGCCAGCACCGTGAGCACTCCCTACGAGCAGTACTTC. Translation gives CASTVSTPYEQYF.

CDR3 DNA sequence: TGTGCCTGGGGAGGGCACAGTGGGGAAAAACTGTTTTTT. Protein product: CAWGGHSGEKLFF. This chain joins TRBV30 and TRBJ1-4, with D uncertain. Trimming left V 5 bases short and J 8 bases short, with 15 bases between. Germline CDR1 and CDR2: GTSNPN and SVGIG (reference sequence). The CDR3 has 13 amino acids.

The chain joins TRBV7-9 to TRBJ1-4, with D unresolved. CDR1 is SEHNR, CDR2 FQNEAQ, per germline (reference sequence). V dropped 2 bases and J dropped 8 bases, with 6 bases sitting between them. The CDR3 runs 12 residues. The CDR3: CASSLREEKLFF. CDR3 DNA: TGTGCCAGCAGCTTAAGGGAGGAAAAACTGTTTTTT.

This clone was seen a few times. The genes are TRBV4-1 and TRBJ2-5, with D perhaps assigned TRBD1 or TRBD2 (6 bases each). Per the germline V gene, CDR1 is MGHRA and CDR2 is YSYEKL. The V gene lost 4 bases and the J gene lost 5 bases, with 17 bases spanning the gap. The length of the CDR3 is 15 residues. The CDR3 loop reads CASSPRSGASETQYF. The CDR3 DNA reads as TGCGCCAGCAGCCCCCGGTCGGGGGCTAGTGAGACCCAGTACTTC.

This clone was picked up one time. This chain uses TRBV6-5 with TRBJ1-1, with no clear D. CDR1 MNHEY and CDR2 SVGAGI come from the germline V gene. This CDR3 contains 15 residues. Deletions cut 6 bases from V and 5 bases from J, with 19 bases between. CDR3 amino acids: CASSTSSYVLTEAFF. The CDR3 DNA reads as TGTGCCAGCAGCACCTCAAGCTACGTACTTACTGAAGCTTTCTTT.

The V call is TRBV18, the J call TRBJ1-2, with 8 bases that match TRBD1. This CDR3 spans 15 amino acids. J lost 4 bases, V lost 5 bases, and 9 bases had no gene match. Germline CDR1 reads KGHSH; CDR2 reads LQKENI. The CDR3 here is CASSSETGVIYGYTF. The CDR3 DNA reads TGTGCCAGCTCATCAGAGACAGGGGTCATCTATGGCTACACCTTC.

Only one count was recorded for this clone. The gene calls are TRBV30 and TRBJ2-7; unclear D gene. Trimming removed 5 bases at V and 2 bases at J, with 7 bases between. This CDR3 region has 11 residues. Germline V gene data show CDR1 as GTSNPN and CDR2 as SVGIG (reference sequence). The CDR3, as DNA: TGTGCCTGGGTATCAACCTACGAGCAGTACTTC. Its protein product is CAWVSTYEQYF.

The chain has TRBV7-3 and TRBJ2-1, with a tentative D call TRBD2 (6 bases). The CDR3 runs to 16 residues. Trimming took 4 bases from V and 4 from J, leaving 17 bases between them. In germline, CDR1 is SGHTA, CDR2 FQGTGA. The CDR3 region has the DNA TGTGCCAGCAGCTCGATATCTCTTGGGGGGTACAATGAGCAGTTCTTC. This encodes CASSSISLGGYNEQFF.

This clone occurred a few times. V usage is TRBV5-8 and J usage is TRBJ2-1; TRBD2 matches 7 bases. The length of the CDR3 is 15 residues. Germline lookup yields CDR1 SGHTS and CDR2 YDEGEE. Unmatched junction bases numbered 2, after V lost 2 bases and J lost 0 bases. CDR3: CASSFPGGSYNEQFF. DNA for the CDR3: TGTGCCAGCAGCTTTCCGGGGGGCTCCTACAATGAGCAGTTCTTC.

CDR3 sequence (DNA): TGTGCCAGCTCTCCTCGAGGGGACCGCGCATACATGAACACTGAAGCTTTCTTT. This encodes CASSPRGDRAYMNTEAFF. J is TRBJ1-1 and V is TRBV18, with a tentative D call TRBD1 (5 bases). The V gene's germline CDR1 is KGHSH and CDR2 LQKENI. Trimming removed 6 bases from V and 0 bases from J, with 23 bases in between. The CDR3 sequence is 18 residues long.

The V call is TRBV27, the J call TRBJ2-1; 14 bases are a match to TRBD2. V shed 4 bases and J 6 bases; nucleotides not matched to a gene: 8. This CDR3 is 17 amino acids long. CDR1 MNHEY and CDR2 SMNVEV come from the germline V gene (reference sequence). The CDR3 sequence: CASSSGPGLAGGNEQFF. The CDR3 nucleotides read TGTGCCAGCAGTTCCGGACCAGGACTAGCGGGAGGCAATGAGCAGTTCTTC.

The chain recombines TRBV5-1 with TRBJ1-1; no reliable D call. Trimming removed 4 bases at V and 1 base at J, with 17 bases between. CDR1 is SGHRS and CDR2 is YFSETQ in the germline V gene. The CDR3 has 16 amino acids. This chain's CDR3 is CASSLLSARPNTEAFF. As DNA, the CDR3 is TGCGCCAGCAGCCTGCTTTCGGCAAGACCGAACACTGAAGCTTTCTTT.

The V and J genes are TRBV11-3 and TRBJ2-2, with TRBD1 identical over 8 bases. V dropped 5 bases and J dropped 3; count of bases not matched to a gene: 2. Germline values: CDR1 SGHNT, CDR2 YENEEA. The CDR3 runs to 14 residues. Here the CDR3 DNA reads TGTGCCAGCAGCCGACAGGGGTACACCGGGGAGCTGTTTTTT. This sequence encodes CASSRQGYTGELFF.

CDR3 protein: CASSLAGGVGYTF. CDR3 nucleotides: TGTGCCAGCAGCTTAGCGGGCGGGGTTGGCTACACCTTC. The rearrangement joins TRBV7-9 to TRBJ1-2; D is uncertain. CDR3 size: 13 residues. V gave up 0 bases and J gave up 7 bases, with 9 bases separating them. Per germline, CDR1 SEHNR and CDR2 FQNEAQ (reference sequence).

Concerning this clone itself: The germline gene is not matched at one end of the junction; a read error may be the cause. The rearrangement links TRBV5-1 to TRBJ2-3, with D possibly called TRBD1 or TRBD2 (5 bases each). Germline CDR1 reads SGHRS; CDR2 reads YFSETQ. This CDR3 spans 14 amino acids. CDR3 sequence (DNA): TGCGCCAGCAGCTTACGGGGACCAACGGATACGCGGTATTTT. Translated, it gives CASSLRGPTDTRYF.

The chain is built from TRBV29-1 and TRBJ2-7; D possibly matches TRBD1 or TRBD2 (5 bases each). Between the trimmed V and J ends, which lost 4 bases and 4 bases, there was a span of 17 bases. The CDR3 is 14 residues long. CDR1 and CDR2 from the germline V gene are SQVTM and ANQGSEA. CDR3 sequence: CSVGGGTPSYEQYF. DNA for the CDR3: TGCAGCGTTGGTGGTGGGACGCCATCTTACGAGCAGTACTTC.